This entry features one T cell receptor beta chain sequence. Its specificity is not known. This entry comes from a study of tumor-infiltrating lymphocytes in localized non-small cell lung cancer. Study outcomes and limitations: No T-cell fraction difference was seen between IM1 and IM2 tumors.

Trimming at V came to 5 bases and at J to 6 bases, leaving 20 bases not matched to a gene. CDR1 and CDR2 (germline): SGHTA, FQGNSA. The CDR3 extends over 19 amino acids. TCRdb's table, derived via immunoSEQ multiplex PCR, lists solely in-frame clones and lacks some. There are some 15,000 clones in the sample; roughly 79% occur only once, and approximately 5.4% lies in the top ten. The specimen sequenced was lung tumor tissue. The clonotype comes from a human donor with non-small cell lung cancer. V usage is TRBV7-2 and J usage is TRBJ2-5; 11 positions match TRBD2. In DNA, the CDR3 is TGTGCCAGCAGCCTCCCGACAAGGCCCACTAGCGGGGGTGCGAAGACCCAGTACTTC. This encodes CASSLPTRPTSGGAKTQYF.